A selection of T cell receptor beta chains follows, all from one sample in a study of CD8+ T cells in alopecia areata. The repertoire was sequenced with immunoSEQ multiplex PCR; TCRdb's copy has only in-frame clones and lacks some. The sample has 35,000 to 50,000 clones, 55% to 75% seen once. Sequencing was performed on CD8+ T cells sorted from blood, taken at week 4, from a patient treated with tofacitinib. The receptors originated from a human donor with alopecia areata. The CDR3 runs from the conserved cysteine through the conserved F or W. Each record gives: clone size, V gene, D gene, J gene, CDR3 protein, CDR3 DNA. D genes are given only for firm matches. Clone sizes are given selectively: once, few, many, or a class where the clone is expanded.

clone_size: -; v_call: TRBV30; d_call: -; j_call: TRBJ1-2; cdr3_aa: CAWIGDGDYGYTF; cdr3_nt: TGTGCCTGGATTGGTGACGGCGATTATGGCTACACCTTC
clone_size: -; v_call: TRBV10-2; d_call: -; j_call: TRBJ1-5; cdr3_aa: CASSQVGQAQPQHF; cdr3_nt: TGCGCCAGCAGTCAAGTTGGGCAGGCTCAGCCCCAGCATTTT
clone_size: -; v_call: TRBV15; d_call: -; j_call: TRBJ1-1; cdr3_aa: CATSNAGQTEAFF; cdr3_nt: TGTGCCACCAGCAACGCAGGGCAAACTGAAGCTTTCTTT
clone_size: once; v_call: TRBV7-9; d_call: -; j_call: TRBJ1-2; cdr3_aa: CASSLGVVGYTF; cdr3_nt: TGTGCCAGCAGCTTAGGCGTCGTTGGCTACACCTTC
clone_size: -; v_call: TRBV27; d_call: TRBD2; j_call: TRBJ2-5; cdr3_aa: CASSYGLAGGSQETQYF; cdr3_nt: TGTGCCAGCAGTTACGGACTAGCGGGGGGATCTCAAGAGACCCAGTACTTC
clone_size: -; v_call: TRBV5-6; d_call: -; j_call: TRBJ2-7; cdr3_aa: CASSFGQHYEQYF; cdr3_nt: TGTGCCAGCAGCTTCGGACAGCACTACGAGCAGTACTTC
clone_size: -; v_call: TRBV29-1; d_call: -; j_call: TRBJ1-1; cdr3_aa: CSVAMLNTEAFF; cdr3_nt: TGCAGCGTCGCAATGTTGAACACTGAAGCTTTCTTT
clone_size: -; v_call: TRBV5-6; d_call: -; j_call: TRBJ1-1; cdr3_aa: CASSLANEGTEAFF; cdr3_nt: TGTGCCAGCAGCTTGGCCAATGAGGGCACTGAAGCTTTCTTT
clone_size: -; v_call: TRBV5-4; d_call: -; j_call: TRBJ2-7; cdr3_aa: CASSLDDSGPSYEQYF; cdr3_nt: TGTGCCAGCAGCTTGGACGATTCGGGGCCTTCCTACGAGCAGTACTTC
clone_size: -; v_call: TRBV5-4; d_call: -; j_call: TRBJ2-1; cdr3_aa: CASSLGVGPDGQFF; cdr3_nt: TGTGCCAGCAGCCTGGGGGTGGGACCGGACGGGCAGTTCTTC
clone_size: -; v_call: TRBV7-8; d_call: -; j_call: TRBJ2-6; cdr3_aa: CASSLEWGTGANVLTF; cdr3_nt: TGTGCCAGCAGCTTAGAGTGGGGAACTGGGGCCAACGTCCTGACTTTC
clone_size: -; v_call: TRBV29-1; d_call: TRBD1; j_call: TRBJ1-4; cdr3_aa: CSVEGTGGAWNEKLFF; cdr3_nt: TGCAGCGTTGAAGGGACAGGGGGCGCGTGGAATGAAAAACTGTTTTTT
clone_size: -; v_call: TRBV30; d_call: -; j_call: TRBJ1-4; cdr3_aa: CAWSVTGREKLFF; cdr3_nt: TGTGCCTGGAGTGTAACGGGGAGGGAAAAACTGTTTTTT
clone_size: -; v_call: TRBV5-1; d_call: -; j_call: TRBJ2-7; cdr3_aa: CASSYSYEQYF; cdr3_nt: TGCGCCAGCAGTTACTCCTACGAGCAGTACTTC
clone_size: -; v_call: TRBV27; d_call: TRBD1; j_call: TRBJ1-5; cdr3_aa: CASSLVTGGNQPQHF; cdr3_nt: TGTGCCAGCAGTTTAGTCACAGGGGGAAATCAGCCCCAGCATTTT
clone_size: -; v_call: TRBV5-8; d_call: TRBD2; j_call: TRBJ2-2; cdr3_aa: CASISGTSEYTGELFF; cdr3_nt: TGTGCCAGCATATCCGGGACTAGCGAGTACACCGGGGAGCTGTTTTTT
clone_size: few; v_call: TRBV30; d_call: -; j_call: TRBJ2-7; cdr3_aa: CAWSLYGTSLSEQYF; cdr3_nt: TGTGCCTGGAGTTTGTACGGGACATCCCTATCCGAGCAGTACTTC
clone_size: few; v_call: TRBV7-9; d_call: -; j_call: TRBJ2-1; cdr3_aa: CASSGERDEQFF; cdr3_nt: TGTGCCAGCAGCGGGGAGCGGGATGAGCAGTTCTTC
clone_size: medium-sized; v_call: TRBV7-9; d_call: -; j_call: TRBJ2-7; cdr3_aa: CASSDLYEQYF; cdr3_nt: TGTGCCAGCAGCGATCTCTACGAGCAGTACTTC
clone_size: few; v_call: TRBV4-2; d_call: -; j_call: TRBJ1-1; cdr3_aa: CASSQGGGRDTEAFF; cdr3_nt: TGTGCCAGCAGCCAAGGGGGAGGTAGGGACACTGAAGCTTTCTTT
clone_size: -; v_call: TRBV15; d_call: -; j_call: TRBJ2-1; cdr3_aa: CATSRDLGLSSYNEQFF; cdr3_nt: TGTGCCACCAGCAGAGATTTAGGTTTGAGCTCCTACAATGAGCAGTTCTTC
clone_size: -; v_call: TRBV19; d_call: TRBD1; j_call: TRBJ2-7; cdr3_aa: CATAGQETYEQYF; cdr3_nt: TGTGCCACCGCCGGACAGGAAACCTACGAGCAGTACTTC
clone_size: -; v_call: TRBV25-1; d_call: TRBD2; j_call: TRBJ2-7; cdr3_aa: CASRKIGTSGTYEQYF; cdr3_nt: TGTGCCAGCAGAAAGATTGGGACTAGTGGGACTTACGAGCAGTACTTC
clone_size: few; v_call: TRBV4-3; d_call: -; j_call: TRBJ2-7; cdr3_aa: CASSQETTGTYEQYF; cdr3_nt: TGCGCCAGCAGCCAAGAGACGACGGGAACCTACGAGCAGTACTTC
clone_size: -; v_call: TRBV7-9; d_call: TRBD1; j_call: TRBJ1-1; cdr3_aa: CASRPGTGSYTEAFF; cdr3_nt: TGTGCCAGCAGGCCCGGGACAGGGTCTTACACTGAAGCTTTCTTT
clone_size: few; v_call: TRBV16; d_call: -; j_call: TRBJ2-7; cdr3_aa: CASSQRRDFSYEQYF; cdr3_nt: TGTGCCAGCAGCCAAAGGCGGGACTTCTCCTACGAGCAGTACTTC
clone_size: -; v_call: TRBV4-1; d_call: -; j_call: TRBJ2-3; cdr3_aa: CASSQRQSTDTQYF; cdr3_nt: TGCGCCAGCAGCCAAAGACAAAGCACAGATACGCAGTATTTT
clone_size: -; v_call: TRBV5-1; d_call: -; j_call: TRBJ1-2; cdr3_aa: CASTIGGDYGYTF; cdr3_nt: TGCGCCAGCACCATCGGAGGGGACTATGGCTACACCTTC
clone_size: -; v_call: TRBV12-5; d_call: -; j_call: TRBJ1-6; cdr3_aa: CASGLRNVDSPLHF; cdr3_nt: TGTGCTAGTGGTTTGAGAAACGTCGATTCACCCCTCCACTTT
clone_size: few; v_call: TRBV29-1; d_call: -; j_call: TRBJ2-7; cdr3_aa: CSVGRGDYEQYF; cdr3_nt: TGCAGCGTTGGAAGGGGAGACTACGAGCAGTACTTC